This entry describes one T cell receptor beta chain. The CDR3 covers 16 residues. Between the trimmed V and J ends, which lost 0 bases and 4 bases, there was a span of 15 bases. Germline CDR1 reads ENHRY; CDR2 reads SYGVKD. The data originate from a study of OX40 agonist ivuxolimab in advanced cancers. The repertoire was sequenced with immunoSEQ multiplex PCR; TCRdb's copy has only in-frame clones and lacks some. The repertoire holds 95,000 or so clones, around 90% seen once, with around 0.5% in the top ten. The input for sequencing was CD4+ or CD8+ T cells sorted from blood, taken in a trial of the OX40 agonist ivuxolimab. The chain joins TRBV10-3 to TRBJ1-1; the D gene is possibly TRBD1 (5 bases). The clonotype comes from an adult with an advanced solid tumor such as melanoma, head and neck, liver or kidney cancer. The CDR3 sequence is CAISESRGLGITEAFF. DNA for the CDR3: TGTGCCATCAGTGAGTCGAGGGGTCTAGGTATCACTGAAGCTTTCTTT.